Below, 2 T cell receptor beta chains from the same sample are listed, as sequenced in a study of a mutant IDH1 vaccine in newly diagnosed glioma. Time point given: baseline, week 1 (first vaccination visit). Treatment meaning: pre-vaccination baseline after standard-of-care therapy. Profiling relied on immunoSEQ multiplex PCR, and the TCRdb table lists in-frame clones only, not all of them. The repertoire includes roughly 70,000 clones, about 86% of them detected once, and 2.9% sits in the top ten. The input for sequencing was PBMCs, taken from a glioma patient treated with radiotherapy, temozolomide or both. Receptors originate from a man younger than 45 with glioma.

V gene TRBV29-1 combines with J gene TRBJ1-1; D uncertain. CDR1 SQVTM and CDR2 ANQGSEA come from the germline V gene. The CDR3 has 13 amino acids. Trimming took 5 bases from V and 5 from J, leaving 15 bases between them. The CDR3: CSVKRAERTEAFF. The CDR3 DNA follows: TGCAGCGTTAAAAGAGCCGAAAGGACTGAAGCTTTCTTT.

V usage is TRBV5-5 and J usage is TRBJ1-5, with unresolved D. V was pared by 1 base and J by 4 bases, with 12 bases between. From germline, CDR1 is SGHKS and CDR2 YYEKEE (reference sequence). The CDR3 is 15 amino acids. The CDR3 region is CASSLYFTNNQPQHF. The CDR3 DNA reads TGTGCCAGCAGCTTGTACTTCACAAATAATCAGCCCCAGCATTTT.